A single TCR beta chain is shown here with its context. These data belong to a study of T cell clones after liver transplantation. Profiled with immunoSEQ multiplex PCR; TCRdb holds only in-frame clones, not every one. The sample lists roughly 80,000 clones, roughly 80% seen once, with approximately 0.47% in the top ten. The germline gives CDR1 SQVTM, CDR2 ANQGSEA. The germline V and J ends were trimmed by 5 bases and 0 bases, with 9 bases remaining between them. The CDR3 contains 13 residues. This receptor was obtained from a human patient who received a liver transplant. The graft donor may have contributed some T cells. The sample was CD4+ T cells from blood, taken approximately 3.5 years after liver transplant. This chain uses TRBV29-1 with TRBJ2-3; the D gene is possibly TRBD2 (6 bases). The CDR3 DNA follows: TGCAGCGTTCGGGGGACTAGCACAGATACGCAGTATTTT. This sequence encodes CSVRGTSTDTQYF.